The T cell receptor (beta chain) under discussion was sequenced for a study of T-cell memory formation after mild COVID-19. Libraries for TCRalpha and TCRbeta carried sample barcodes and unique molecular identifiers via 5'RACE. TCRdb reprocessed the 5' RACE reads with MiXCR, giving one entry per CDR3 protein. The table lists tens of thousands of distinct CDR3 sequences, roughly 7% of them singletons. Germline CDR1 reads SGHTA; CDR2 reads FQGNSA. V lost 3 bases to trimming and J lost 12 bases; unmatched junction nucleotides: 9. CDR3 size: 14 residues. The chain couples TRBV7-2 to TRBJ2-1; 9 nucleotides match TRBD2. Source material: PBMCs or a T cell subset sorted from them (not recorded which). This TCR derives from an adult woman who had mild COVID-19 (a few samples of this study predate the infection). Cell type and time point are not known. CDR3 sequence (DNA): TGTGCCAGCAGCTTTAAGCGGGAGGCCTCTGTGCAGTTCTTC. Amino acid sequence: CASSFKREASVQFF.